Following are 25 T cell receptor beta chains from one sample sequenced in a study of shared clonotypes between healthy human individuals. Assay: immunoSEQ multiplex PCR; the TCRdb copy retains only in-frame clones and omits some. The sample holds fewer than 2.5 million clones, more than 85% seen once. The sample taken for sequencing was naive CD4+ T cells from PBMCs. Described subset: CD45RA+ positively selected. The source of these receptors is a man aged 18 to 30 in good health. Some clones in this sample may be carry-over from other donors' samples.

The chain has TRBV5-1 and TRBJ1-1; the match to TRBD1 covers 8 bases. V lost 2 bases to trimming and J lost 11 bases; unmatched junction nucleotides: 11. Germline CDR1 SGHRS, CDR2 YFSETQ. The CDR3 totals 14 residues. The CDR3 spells CASSFGQGGGRAFF. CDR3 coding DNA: TGCGCCAGCAGCTTCGGACAGGGCGGAGGTCGGGCTTTCTTT.

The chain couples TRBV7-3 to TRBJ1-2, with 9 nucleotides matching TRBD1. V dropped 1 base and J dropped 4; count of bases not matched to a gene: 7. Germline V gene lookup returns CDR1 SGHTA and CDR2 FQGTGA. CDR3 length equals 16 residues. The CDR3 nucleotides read TGTGCCAGCAGCTTAATGGGTGGGGACAGGGCCTATGGCTACACCTTC. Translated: CASSLMGGDRAYGYTF.

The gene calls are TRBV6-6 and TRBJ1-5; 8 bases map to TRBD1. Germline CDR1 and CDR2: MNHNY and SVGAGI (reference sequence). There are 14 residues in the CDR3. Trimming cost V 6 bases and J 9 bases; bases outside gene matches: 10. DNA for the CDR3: TGTGCCAGCAGGGGTCAGGGGGCAGGGGGGCCCCAGCATTTT. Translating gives CASRGQGAGGPQHF.

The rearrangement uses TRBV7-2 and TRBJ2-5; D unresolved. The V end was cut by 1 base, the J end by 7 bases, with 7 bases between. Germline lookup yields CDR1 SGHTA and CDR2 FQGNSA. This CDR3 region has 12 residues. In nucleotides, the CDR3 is TGTGCCAGCAGCTTAGGTGTGGGGACCCAGTACTTC. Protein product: CASSLGVGTQYF. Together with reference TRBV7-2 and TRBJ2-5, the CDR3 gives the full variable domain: GAGVSQSPSNKVTEKGKDVELRCDPISGHTALYWYRQSLGQGLEFLIYFQGNSAPDKSGLPSDRFSAERTGGSVSTLTIQRTQQEDSAVYLCASSLGVGTQYFGPGTRLLVL.

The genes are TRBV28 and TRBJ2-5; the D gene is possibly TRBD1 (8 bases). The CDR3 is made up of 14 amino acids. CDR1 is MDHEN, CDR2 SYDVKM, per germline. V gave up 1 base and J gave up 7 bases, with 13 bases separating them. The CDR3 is CASSLYHRGGTQYF. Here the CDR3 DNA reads TGTGCCAGCAGTTTATATCACAGGGGGGGGACCCAGTACTTC. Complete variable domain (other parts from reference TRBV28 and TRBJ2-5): DVKVTQSSRYLVKRTGEKVFLECVQDMDHENMFWYRQDPGLGLRLIYFSYDVKMKEKGDIPEGYSVSREKKERFSLILESASTNQTSMYLCASSLYHRGGTQYFGPGTRLLVL.

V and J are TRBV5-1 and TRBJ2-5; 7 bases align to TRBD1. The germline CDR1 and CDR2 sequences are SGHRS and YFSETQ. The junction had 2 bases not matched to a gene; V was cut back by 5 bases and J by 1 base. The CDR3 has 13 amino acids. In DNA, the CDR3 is TGCGCCAGCAGGGGGGACAGCCAAGAGACCCAGTACTTC. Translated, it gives CASRGDSQETQYF.

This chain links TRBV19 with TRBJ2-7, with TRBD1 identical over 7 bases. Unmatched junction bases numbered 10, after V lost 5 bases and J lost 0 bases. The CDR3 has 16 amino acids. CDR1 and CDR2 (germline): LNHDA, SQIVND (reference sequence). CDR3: CASSLKQGSGSYEQYF. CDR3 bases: TGTGCCAGTAGTCTAAAACAGGGGTCTGGCTCCTACGAGCAGTACTTC.

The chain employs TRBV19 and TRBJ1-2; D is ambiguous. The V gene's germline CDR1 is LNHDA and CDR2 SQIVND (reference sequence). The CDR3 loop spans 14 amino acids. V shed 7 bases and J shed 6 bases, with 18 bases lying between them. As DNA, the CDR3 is TGTGCCAGTACCCCTACACTAGGGCGGGATGGCTACACCTTC. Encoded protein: CASTPTLGRDGYTF.

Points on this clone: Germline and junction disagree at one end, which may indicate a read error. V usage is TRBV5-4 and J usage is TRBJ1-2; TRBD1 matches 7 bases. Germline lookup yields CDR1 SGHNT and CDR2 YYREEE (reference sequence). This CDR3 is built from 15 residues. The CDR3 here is CASSQRDRPIYGYTF. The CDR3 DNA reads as TGCGCCAGCAGCCAGAGGGACAGACCGATCTATGGCTACACCTTC.

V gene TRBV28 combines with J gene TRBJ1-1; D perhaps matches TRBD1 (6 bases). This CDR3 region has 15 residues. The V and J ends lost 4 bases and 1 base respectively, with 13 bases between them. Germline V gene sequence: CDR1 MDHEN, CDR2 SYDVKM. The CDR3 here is CASSSAQGWNTEAFF. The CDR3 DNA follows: TGTGCCAGCAGTTCCGCCCAGGGGTGGAACACTGAAGCTTTCTTT.

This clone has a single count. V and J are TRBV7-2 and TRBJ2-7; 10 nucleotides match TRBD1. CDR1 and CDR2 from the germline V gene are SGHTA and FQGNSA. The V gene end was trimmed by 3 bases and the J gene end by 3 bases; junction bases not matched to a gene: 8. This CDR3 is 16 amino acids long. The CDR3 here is CASSLLPGQGYYEQYF. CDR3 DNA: TGTGCCAGCAGCTTGTTACCGGGACAGGGGTACTACGAGCAGTACTTC.

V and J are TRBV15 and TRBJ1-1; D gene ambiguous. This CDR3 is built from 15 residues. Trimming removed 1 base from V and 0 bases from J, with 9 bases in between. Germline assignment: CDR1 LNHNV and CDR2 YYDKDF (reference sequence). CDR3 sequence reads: CATSRGDGLNTEAFF. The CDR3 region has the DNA TGTGCCACCAGCAGAGGGGATGGATTGAACACTGAAGCTTTCTTT.

The CDR3 bases are TGTGCCAGCACCTCTGGGGCGTTGGGATACAATGAGCAGTTCTTC. Its translation is CASTSGALGYNEQFF. The chain combines TRBV6-1 with TRBJ2-1; possible D gene TRBD1, 5 bases. From germline, CDR1 is MNHNS and CDR2 SASEGT. CDR3 size: 15 residues. V lost 7 bases to trimming and J lost 4 bases, with 17 bases between them.

CDR3 DNA: TGTGCCACCAGCCCCTTTGGGGCCGGTGAAGCTTTCTTT. Translated: CATSPFGAGEAFF. The chain joins TRBV15 to TRBJ1-1; perhaps TRBD1 as D (5 bases). Germline CDR1 LNHNV, CDR2 YYDKDF (reference sequence). Trimming cost V 5 bases and J 7 bases, with 14 bases left between them. This CDR3 contains 13 residues.

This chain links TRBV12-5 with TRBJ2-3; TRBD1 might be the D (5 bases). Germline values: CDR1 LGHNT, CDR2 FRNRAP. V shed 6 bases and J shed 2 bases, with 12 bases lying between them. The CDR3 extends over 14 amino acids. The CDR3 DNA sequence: TGTGCTAGTGGCCCGAGTGGGGCCACAGATACGCAGTATTTT. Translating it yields CASGPSGATDTQYF.

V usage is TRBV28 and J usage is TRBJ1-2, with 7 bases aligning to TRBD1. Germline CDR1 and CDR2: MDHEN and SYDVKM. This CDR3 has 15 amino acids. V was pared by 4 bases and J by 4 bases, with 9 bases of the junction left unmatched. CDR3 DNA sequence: TGTGCCAGCAGTTCAACAGGGGCTGGCGGCTATGGCTACACCTTC. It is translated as CASSSTGAGGYGYTF.

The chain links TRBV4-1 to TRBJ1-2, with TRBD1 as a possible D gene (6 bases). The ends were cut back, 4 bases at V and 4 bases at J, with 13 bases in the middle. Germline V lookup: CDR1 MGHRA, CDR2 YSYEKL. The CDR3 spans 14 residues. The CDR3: CASSPLTGPYGYTF. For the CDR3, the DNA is TGCGCCAGCAGCCCCTTGACAGGACCCTATGGCTACACCTTC.

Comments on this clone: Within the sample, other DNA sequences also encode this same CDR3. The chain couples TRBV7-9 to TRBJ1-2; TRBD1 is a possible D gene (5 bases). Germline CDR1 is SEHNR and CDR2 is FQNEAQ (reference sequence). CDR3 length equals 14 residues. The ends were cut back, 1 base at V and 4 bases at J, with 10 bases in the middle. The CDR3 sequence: CASSLGGTAYGYTF. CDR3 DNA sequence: TGTGCCAGCAGCTTAGGCGGGACTGCCTATGGCTACACCTTC. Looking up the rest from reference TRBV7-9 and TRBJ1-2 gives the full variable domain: DTGVSQNPRHKITKRGQNVTFRCDPISEHNRLYWYRQTLGQGPEFLTYFQNEAQLEKSRLLSDRFSAERPKGSFSTLEIQRTEQGDSAMYLCASSLGGTAYGYTFGSGTRLTVV.

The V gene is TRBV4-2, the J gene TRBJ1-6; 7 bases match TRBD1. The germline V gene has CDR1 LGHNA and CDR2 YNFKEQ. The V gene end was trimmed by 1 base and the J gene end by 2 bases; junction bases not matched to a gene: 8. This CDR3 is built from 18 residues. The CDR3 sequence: CASSQVPQGTTYNSPLHF. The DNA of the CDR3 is TGTGCCAGCAGCCAAGTGCCACAGGGGACAACCTATAATTCACCCCTCCACTTT.

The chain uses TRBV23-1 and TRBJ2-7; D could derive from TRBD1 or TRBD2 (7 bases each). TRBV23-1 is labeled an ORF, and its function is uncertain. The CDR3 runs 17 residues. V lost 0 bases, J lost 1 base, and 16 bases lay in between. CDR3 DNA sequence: TGCGCCAGCAGTCAATCGAAGCGACAGGGAGGGTCCTACGAGCAGTACTTC. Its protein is CASSQSKRQGGSYEQYF.

CDR3: CASSRTSGRADTQYF. The CDR3 DNA is TGCGCCAGCAGCCGTACTAGCGGGAGAGCAGATACGCAGTATTTT. The rearrangement joins TRBV5-1 to TRBJ2-3, with TRBD2 identical over 11 bases. J gave up 4 bases and V 4 bases, and 5 bases lay outside the gene matches. The CDR3 sequence is 15 residues long. Germline V gives CDR1 SGHRS, CDR2 YFSETQ. The full variable domain, its missing parts supplied by reference TRBV5-1 and TRBJ2-3, is KAGVTQTPRYLIKTRGQQVTLSCSPISGHRSVSWYQQTPGQGLQFLFEYFSETQRNKGNFPGRFSGRQFSNSRSEMNVSTLELGDSALYLCASSRTSGRADTQYFGPGTRLTVL.

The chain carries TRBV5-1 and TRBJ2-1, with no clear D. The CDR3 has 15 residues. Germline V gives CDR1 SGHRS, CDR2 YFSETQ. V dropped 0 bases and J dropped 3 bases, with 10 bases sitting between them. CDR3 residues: CASSLGGTLYNEQFF. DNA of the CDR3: TGCGCCAGCAGCTTGGGAGGTACCCTCTACAATGAGCAGTTCTTC.

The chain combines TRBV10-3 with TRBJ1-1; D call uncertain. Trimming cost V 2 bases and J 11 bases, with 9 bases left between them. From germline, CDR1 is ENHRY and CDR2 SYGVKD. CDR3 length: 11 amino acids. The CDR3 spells CAISEEGPAFF. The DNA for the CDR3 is TGTGCCATCAGTGAGGAAGGGCCTGCTTTCTTT.

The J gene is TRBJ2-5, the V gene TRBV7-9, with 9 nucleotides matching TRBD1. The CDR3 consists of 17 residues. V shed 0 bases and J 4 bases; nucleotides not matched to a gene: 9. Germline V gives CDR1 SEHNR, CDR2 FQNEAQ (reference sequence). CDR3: CASSLARAGQGRETQYF. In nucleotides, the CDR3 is TGTGCCAGCAGCTTAGCGCGGGCGGGACAGGGTCGAGAGACCCAGTACTTC. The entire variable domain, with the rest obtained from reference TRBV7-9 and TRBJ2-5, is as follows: DTGVSQNPRHKITKRGQNVTFRCDPISEHNRLYWYRQTLGQGPEFLTYFQNEAQLEKSRLLSDRFSAERPKGSFSTLEIQRTEQGDSAMYLCASSLARAGQGRETQYFGPGTRLLVL.

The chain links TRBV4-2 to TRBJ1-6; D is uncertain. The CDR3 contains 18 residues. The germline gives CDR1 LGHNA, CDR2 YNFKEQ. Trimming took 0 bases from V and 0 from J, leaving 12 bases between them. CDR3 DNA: TGTGCCAGCAGCCAAGAATCGGGGTTGAGCTCCTATAATTCACCCCTCCACTTT. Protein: CASSQESGLSSYNSPLHF.